Reported below is one T cell receptor beta chain. This entry comes from a study of response to subunit inactivated influenza vaccine. Germline CDR1 is MNHEY and CDR2 is SVGEGT. The J segment lost 3 bases and the V segment lost 2 bases, leaving 2 bases of the junction unmatched. The CDR3 covers 15 residues. One entry per CDR3 protein results from TCRdb running MiXCR on the RT-PCR reads. Found here are approximately 500,000 distinct CDR3 sequences, approximately 12% of them singletons; the top ten hold around 13%. This TCR was recovered from a man between 50 and 59 years old who received an inactivated influenza vaccine. Sequenced here: PBMCs from blood, sampled about 6 weeks after vaccination. This chain connects TRBV6-2 or TRBV6-3 to TRBJ2-2, with TRBD2 matching 8 bases. CDR3 in DNA: TGTGCCAGCAGTTACGTCGGGGGGGACACCGGGGAGCTGTTTTTT. Its protein is CASSYVGGDTGELFF.